The 28 T cell receptor beta chains presented below share a single source sample, sequenced in a study of a mutant IDH1 vaccine in newly diagnosed glioma. Method: immunoSEQ multiplex PCR; TCRdb's copy keeps in-frame clones and lacks some. In the table there are 20,000 to 25,000 clones, 89% of which are singletons. Time point denoted: week 11, during vaccination. Doses consisted of 300 ug of mutant IDH1 20-mer peptide each, paired with topical imiquimod. Antigens for these TCRs are unknown. Material: PBMCs, obtained from a glioma patient whose treatment included an IDH1 peptide vaccine. Receptor source: a woman in her 40s with glioma.

This rearrangement joins TRBV6-4 to TRBJ2-5, with 7 bases aligning to TRBD1. Trimming took 0 bases from V and 5 from J; bases not matched to a gene: 0. CDR1 is MRHNA, CDR2 SNTAGT, per germline. CDR3 length: 13 residues. CDR3 amino acids: CASSDSTGETQYF. In DNA, the CDR3 is TGTGCCAGCAGTGACTCGACAGGGGAGACCCAGTACTTC.

The chain is built from TRBV30 and TRBJ1-1; D might be TRBD1 (6 bases). Germline CDR1 and CDR2: GTSNPN and SVGIG (reference sequence). Trimming pared 4 bases from V and 3 bases from J, leaving 15 bases between. This CDR3 is 14 amino acids long. For the CDR3, the DNA is TGTGCCTGGAAAGGGGGAGGGACGGACACTGAAGCTTTCTTT. The encoded protein is CAWKGGGTDTEAFF.

This chain uses TRBV10-1 with TRBJ2-2, with 7 bases aligning to TRBD2. J was trimmed by 7 bases and V by 3 bases; bases with no gene match: 14. Germline V lookup: CDR1 WNHNN, CDR2 SYGVQD (reference sequence). The length of the CDR3 is 17 residues. CDR3 loop: CASSDPAGLGRVGELFF. The CDR3 DNA is TGCGCCAGCAGTGACCCGGCTGGACTAGGAAGGGTCGGGGAGCTGTTTTTT.

The chain carries TRBV7-8 and TRBJ2-5; the match to TRBD2 covers 7 bases. Germline lookup yields CDR1 SGHVS and CDR2 FQNEAQ. This CDR3 comprises 17 residues. V lost 2 bases to trimming and J lost 5 bases; unmatched junction nucleotides: 14. The CDR3 DNA sequence: TGTGCCAGCAGCTTACGCTGGAGGATGGGGGGGAGTGAGACCCAGTACTTC. Protein product: CASSLRWRMGGSETQYF.

This chain joins TRBV10-3 and TRBJ1-2, with a weak D call TRBD1 (5 bases). V lost 6 bases to trimming and J lost 4 bases, with 9 bases between them. CDR1 ENHRY and CDR2 SYGVKD come from the germline V gene. This CDR3 comprises 12 residues. The CDR3 spells CAISDDSYGYTF. In nucleotides, the CDR3 is TGTGCCATCAGCGACGACAGCTATGGCTACACCTTC.

The V and J genes are TRBV4-1 and TRBJ1-2; D might be TRBD1 (6 bases). The CDR3 loop spans 15 amino acids. Germline CDR1 and CDR2: MGHRA and YSYEKL. Trimming stripped 1 base from V and 0 bases from J, with 9 bases between. CDR3 nucleotides: TGCGCCAGCAGCCAAGGGACAGTAGCTAACTATGGCTACACCTTC. Protein: CASSQGTVANYGYTF.

This chain joins TRBV6-1 and TRBJ2-2; TRBD1 aligns across 9 bases. Unmatched junction bases numbered 8, after V lost 6 bases and J lost 6 bases. The CDR3 length is 15 residues. Germline CDR1 is MNHNS and CDR2 is SASEGT. The CDR3 DNA follows: TGTGCCAGCAGCGTACAGGGGGCAGGAGCCGGGGAGCTGTTTTTT. Its protein is CASSVQGAGAGELFF.

The V and J genes are TRBV4-1 and TRBJ1-1; no clear D. Germline V gene lookup returns CDR1 MGHRA and CDR2 YSYEKL. V was clipped by 2 bases and J by 6 bases, with 16 bases between them. CDR3 size: 15 residues. CDR3 residues: CASSQNDGSRAEAFF. The CDR3 bases are TGCGCCAGCAGCCAAAACGACGGGAGTCGCGCTGAAGCTTTCTTT.

The chain links TRBV28 to TRBJ2-7; D ambiguous. V was clipped by 5 bases and J by 4 bases, with 15 bases between them. CDR3 length equals 14 residues. CDR1 and CDR2 from the germline V gene are MDHEN and SYDVKM. In nucleotides, the CDR3 is TGTGCCAGCAGTGCCGCCTTCCGGTTTTACGAGCAGTACTTC. Its translation is CASSAAFRFYEQYF. The whole variable domain, filled in from reference TRBV28 and TRBJ2-7, reads DVKVTQSSRYLVKRTGEKVFLECVQDMDHENMFWYRQDPGLGLRLIYFSYDVKMKEKGDIPEGYSVSREKKERFSLILESASTNQTSMYLCASSAAFRFYEQYFGPGTRLTVT.

The rearrangement uses TRBV11-2 and TRBJ2-5; perhaps D is TRBD1 or TRBD2 (8 bases each). In germline, CDR1 is SGHAT, CDR2 FQNNGV. V was cut by 5 bases and J by 5 bases, with 18 bases left in between. This CDR3 contains 15 residues. The CDR3 sequence: CASSVSGDRWETQYF. CDR3 DNA: TGTGCCAGCAGCGTTAGCGGGGACAGGTGGGAGACCCAGTACTTC.

The chain joins TRBV14 to TRBJ1-1; 8 bases map to TRBD1. This CDR3 has 14 amino acids. Germline trimming cut 4 bases from V and 2 bases from J; bases unmatched to any gene: 3. Germline-derived CDR1 and CDR2 are SGHDN and FVKESK. Written as DNA, the CDR3 is TGTGCCAGCAGCCCGGGACAGGATAACACTGAAGCTTTCTTT. Its translation: CASSPGQDNTEAFF.

This chain uses TRBV6-5 with TRBJ2-7; possibly TRBD2 for D (5 bases). The germline V gene encodes CDR1 MNHEY and CDR2 SVGAGI. This CDR3 is 12 amino acids long. V was pared by 7 bases and J by 0 bases, with 7 bases between. In DNA, the CDR3 is TGTGCCAGCACGGGGAGCTCCTACGAGCAGTACTTC. Translating gives CASTGSSYEQYF.

The chain couples TRBV19 to TRBJ1-5, with 8 bases matching TRBD1. V trimming: 3 bases; J trimming: 1 base; junction bases outside the gene matches: 5. The CDR3 is 16 residues long. Germline V gene data show CDR1 as LNHDA and CDR2 as SQIVND (reference sequence). DNA of the CDR3: TGTGCCAGTAGTATCAGGGGGCGCAGAAGCAATCAGCCCCAGCATTTT. This gives the protein CASSIRGRRSNQPQHF. Together with reference TRBV19 and TRBJ1-5, the CDR3 gives the full variable domain: DGGITQSPKYLFRKEGQNVTLSCEQNLNHDAMYWYRQDPGQGLRLIYYSQIVNDFQKGDIAEGYSVSREKKESFPLTVTSAQKNPTAFYLCASSIRGRRSNQPQHFGDGTRLSIL.

The gene calls are TRBV10-3 and TRBJ2-3; 9 bases are shared with TRBD2. The CDR3 loop spans 16 amino acids. The trim removed 0 bases at V and 0 bases at J, leaving 1 base unmatched. From germline, CDR1 is ENHRY and CDR2 SYGVKD. CDR3 loop: CAISESSGGSTDTQYF. The CDR3 DNA follows: TGTGCCATCAGTGAGTCGAGCGGGGGGAGCACAGATACGCAGTATTTT.

The chain recombines TRBV7-9 with TRBJ1-3; no firm D call. Trimming took off 2 bases at V and 2 bases at J, with 10 bases between the two ends. The germline V gene has CDR1 SEHNR and CDR2 FQNEAQ (reference sequence). The CDR3 extends over 15 amino acids. Written as DNA, the CDR3 is TGTGCCAGCAGCTTACCGAGACGGACTGGAAACACCATATATTTT. It yields the protein CASSLPRRTGNTIYF.

In its sample, this clone was seen a few times. This sequence joins TRBV7-9 and TRBJ2-5; a weak D match, TRBD1 (6 bases). With 6 bases removed from V and 2 bases from J, the gap between germline ends came to 10 bases. In germline, CDR1 is SEHNR, CDR2 FQNEAQ (reference sequence). The CDR3 is 13 residues long. CDR3 residues: CASRGQGQETQYF. DNA of the CDR3: TGTGCCAGCAGGGGCCAGGGGCAAGAGACCCAGTACTTC.

The chain combines TRBV2 with TRBJ1-2, with a possible D match to TRBD1 (5 bases). CDR1 is SNHLY and CDR2 is FYNNEI in the germline V gene. The CDR3 runs 12 residues. V lost 4 bases and J 5 bases, leaving 8 bases between the germline ends. The CDR3 protein is CASSARVYGYTF. The CDR3 nucleotides are TGTGCCAGCAGTGCCAGGGTATATGGCTACACCTTC.

The DNA of the CDR3 is TGTGCCAGCAGCTTACGAGCAGCTCTAATGAACACTGAAGCTTTCTTT. This sequence encodes CASSLRAALMNTEAFF. The chain couples TRBV7-9 to TRBJ1-1; D unresolved. The germline gives CDR1 SEHNR, CDR2 FQNEAQ (reference sequence). The length of the CDR3 is 16 residues. V lost 2 bases and J lost 0, with 13 bases in between.

The gene calls are TRBV6-5 and TRBJ2-7; 9 bases are a match to TRBD1. Germline loops: CDR1 MNHEY, CDR2 SVGAGI. This CDR3 has 16 residues. With 3 bases clipped from V and 3 bases from J, the junction kept 9 bases outside the gene matches. CDR3 protein: CASSYLPGQGGYEQYF. The CDR3 DNA sequence: TGTGCCAGCAGTTATCTCCCGGGACAGGGTGGCTACGAGCAGTACTTC.

This clone appeared once. The V gene is TRBV6-5, the J gene TRBJ2-2; TRBD1 might be the D (5 bases). Trimming pared 5 bases from V and 1 base from J, leaving 8 bases between. Germline V CDR1 and CDR2: MNHEY, SVGAGI. The length of the CDR3 is 14 residues. The CDR3, as DNA: TGTGCCAGCAGTCACAGGTGGAACACCGGGGAGCTGTTTTTT. Translation gives CASSHRWNTGELFF.

The gene calls are TRBV6-1 and TRBJ2-5, with D perhaps given as TRBD1 or TRBD2 (6 bases each). Germline V lookup: CDR1 MNHNS, CDR2 SASEGT. This CDR3 region has 14 residues. V lost 3 bases and J 5 bases, leaving 13 bases between the germline ends. CDR3 in DNA: TGTGCCAGCAGTGAGGGGGGCCCGGTGGAGACCCAGTACTTC. It translates to CASSEGGPVETQYF.

The chain carries TRBV10-1 and TRBJ1-4; D unresolved. Trimming removed 0 bases at V and 8 bases at J, with 7 bases between. CDR1 and CDR2 (germline): WNHNN, SYGVQD (reference sequence). The CDR3 loop spans 13 amino acids. The CDR3 sequence: CASSESVGEKLFF. In DNA form, the CDR3 reads TGCGCCAGCAGTGAGTCGGTGGGAGAAAAACTGTTTTTT.

This clone was seen a few times. The chain carries TRBV5-5 and TRBJ2-1; D not resolved. The CDR3 extends over 12 amino acids. Germline assignment: CDR1 SGHKS and CDR2 YYEKEE (reference sequence). V was clipped by 5 bases and J by 2 bases, with 5 bases between them. In nucleotides, the CDR3 is TGTGCCAGCAGAGTACCCTACAATGAGCAGTTCTTC. This translates into CASRVPYNEQFF.

The V and J genes are TRBV7-8 and TRBJ1-6; perhaps TRBD1 as D (5 bases). Trimming pared 5 bases from V and 8 bases from J, leaving 19 bases between. The CDR3 has 16 residues. Germline values: CDR1 SGHVS, CDR2 FQNEAQ. The CDR3: CASSSKSPWGDSPLHF. CDR3 in DNA: TGTGCCAGCAGCAGCAAAAGTCCGTGGGGGGATTCACCCCTCCACTTT.

The V and J genes are TRBV15 and TRBJ2-5; D uncertain. The length of the CDR3 is 11 residues. Trimming cost V 0 bases and J 5 bases, with 1 base left between them. Germline V CDR1 and CDR2: LNHNV, YYDKDF (reference sequence). CDR3 residues: CATSRDETQYF. In DNA, the CDR3 is TGTGCCACCAGCAGAGATGAGACCCAGTACTTC.

V gene TRBV4-1 combines with J gene TRBJ2-3, with D possibly matching TRBD1 (5 bases). CDR1 and CDR2 from the germline V gene are MGHRA and YSYEKL. V was cut by 0 bases and J by 1 base, with 14 bases left in between. The CDR3 has 17 residues. DNA for the CDR3: TGCGCCAGCAGCCAAGAGTTTGAGACAGCACGCACAGATACGCAGTATTTT. This gives the protein CASSQEFETARTDTQYF.

The chain links TRBV30 to TRBJ1-1; D is ambiguous. This CDR3 is built from 14 residues. Germline CDR1 is GTSNPN and CDR2 is SVGIG (reference sequence). V dropped 0 bases and J dropped 1 base, with 9 bases sitting between them. The CDR3, as DNA: TGTGCCTGGAGTGTGGTCCGATGGAACACTGAAGCTTTCTTT. The encoded protein is CAWSVVRWNTEAFF.

The V call is TRBV6-5, the J call TRBJ1-2; no firm D call. The ends were cut back, 2 bases at V and 0 bases at J, with 13 bases in the middle. The germline V gene encodes CDR1 MNHEY and CDR2 SVGAGI. The CDR3 is made up of 16 amino acids. The chain's CDR3 is CASSYESGPANYGYTF. The CDR3 DNA is TGTGCCAGCAGTTACGAGTCCGGACCAGCTAACTATGGCTACACCTTC.